This TCR beta chain was captured in a study of T cell responses to AZD1222 COVID-19 vaccine. Study observations and caveats: Across spike, vaccine-associated CD4 TCRs were found, dominant at 160-218 and 743-854. The study sampled repertoires only after the peak T cell response. Most donors were white British, females outnumbered males, and clonal diversity was possibly underestimated.

Sequenced by immunoSEQ multiplex PCR; TCRdb stores in-frame clones only, minus some. The repertoire holds under 250,000 clones, about 93% seen once, with 0.9% to 1.1% in the top ten. This clone was observed once. The antigen is not known. Sequences were derived from peripheral blood, sampled on day 0 of MenACWY control vaccination. The origin of this receptor is an adult in good health.

The CDR3 reads CASSPREGDNQPQHF. Here the CDR3 DNA reads TGTGCCAGTAGCCCCAGGGAGGGCGACAATCAGCCCCAGCATTTT. V gene TRBV19 combines with J gene TRBJ1-5; tentatively, D is TRBD1 (5 bases). The CDR3 contains 15 residues. The germline CDR1 and CDR2 sequences are LNHDA and SQIVND (reference sequence). V was clipped by 6 bases and J by 3 bases, with 15 bases between them.